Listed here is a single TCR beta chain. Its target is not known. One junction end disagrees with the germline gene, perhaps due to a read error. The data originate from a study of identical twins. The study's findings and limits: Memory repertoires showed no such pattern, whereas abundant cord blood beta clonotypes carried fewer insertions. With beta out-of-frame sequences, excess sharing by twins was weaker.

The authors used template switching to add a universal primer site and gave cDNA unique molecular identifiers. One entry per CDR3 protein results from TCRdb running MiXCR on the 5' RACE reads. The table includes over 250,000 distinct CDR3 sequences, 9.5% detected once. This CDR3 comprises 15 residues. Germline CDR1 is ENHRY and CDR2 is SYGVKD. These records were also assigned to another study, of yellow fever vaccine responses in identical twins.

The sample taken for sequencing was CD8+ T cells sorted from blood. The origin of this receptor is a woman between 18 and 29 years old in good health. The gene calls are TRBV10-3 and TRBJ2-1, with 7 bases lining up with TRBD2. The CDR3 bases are TGTGTCATCAAAGAGGCGGGGGTCTCCTACAATGAGCAGTTCTTC. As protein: CVIKEAGVSYNEQFF.